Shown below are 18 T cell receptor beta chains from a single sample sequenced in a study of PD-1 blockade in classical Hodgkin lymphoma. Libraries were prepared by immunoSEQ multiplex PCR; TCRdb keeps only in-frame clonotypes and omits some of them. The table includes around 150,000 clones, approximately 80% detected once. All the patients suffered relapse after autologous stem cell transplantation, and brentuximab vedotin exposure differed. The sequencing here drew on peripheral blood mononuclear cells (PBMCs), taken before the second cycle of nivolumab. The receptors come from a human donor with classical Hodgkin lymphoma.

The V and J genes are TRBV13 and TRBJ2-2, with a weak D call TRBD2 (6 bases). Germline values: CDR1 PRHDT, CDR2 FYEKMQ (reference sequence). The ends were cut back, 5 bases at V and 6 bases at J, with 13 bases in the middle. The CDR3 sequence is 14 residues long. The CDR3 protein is CASSQEGTAGELFF. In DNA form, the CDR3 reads TGTGCCAGCAGCCAAGAAGGGACTGCCGGGGAGCTGTTTTTT.

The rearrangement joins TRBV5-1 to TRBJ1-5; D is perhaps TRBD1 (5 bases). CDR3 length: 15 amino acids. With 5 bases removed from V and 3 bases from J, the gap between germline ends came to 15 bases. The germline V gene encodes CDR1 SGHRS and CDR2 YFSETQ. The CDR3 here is CASRRTQETNQPQHF. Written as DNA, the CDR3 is TGCGCCAGCAGACGAACACAGGAGACCAATCAGCCCCAGCATTTT. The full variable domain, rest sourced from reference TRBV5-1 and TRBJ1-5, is KAGVTQTPRYLIKTRGQQVTLSCSPISGHRSVSWYQQTPGQGLQFLFEYFSETQRNKGNFPGRFSGRQFSNSRSEMNVSTLELGDSALYLCASRRTQETNQPQHFGDGTRLSIL.

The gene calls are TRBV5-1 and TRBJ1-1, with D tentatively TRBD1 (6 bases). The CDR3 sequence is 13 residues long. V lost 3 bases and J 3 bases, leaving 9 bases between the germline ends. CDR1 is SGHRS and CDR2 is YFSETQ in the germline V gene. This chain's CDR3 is CASSWTAYTEAFF. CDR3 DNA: TGCGCCAGCAGCTGGACAGCTTACACTGAAGCTTTCTTT.

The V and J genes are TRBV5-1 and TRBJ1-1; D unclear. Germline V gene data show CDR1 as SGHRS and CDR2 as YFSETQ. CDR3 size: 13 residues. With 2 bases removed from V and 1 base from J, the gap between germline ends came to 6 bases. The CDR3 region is CASSFRGNTEAFF. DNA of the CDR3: TGCGCCAGCAGCTTCCGGGGGAACACTGAAGCTTTCTTT.

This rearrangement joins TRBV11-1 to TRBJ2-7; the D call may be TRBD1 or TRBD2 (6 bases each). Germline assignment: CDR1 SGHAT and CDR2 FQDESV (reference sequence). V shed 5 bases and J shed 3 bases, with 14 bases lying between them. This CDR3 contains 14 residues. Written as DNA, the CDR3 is TGTGCCAGCAGCCTCCGCCGGGGGCTCTACGAGCAGTACTTC. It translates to CASSLRRGLYEQYF.

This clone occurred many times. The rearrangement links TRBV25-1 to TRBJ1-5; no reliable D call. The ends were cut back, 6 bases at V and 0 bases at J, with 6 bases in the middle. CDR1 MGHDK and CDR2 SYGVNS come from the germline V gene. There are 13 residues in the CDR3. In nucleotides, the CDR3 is TGTGCCAGCAGGGGGTATAGCAATCAGCCCCAGCATTTT. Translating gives CASRGYSNQPQHF.

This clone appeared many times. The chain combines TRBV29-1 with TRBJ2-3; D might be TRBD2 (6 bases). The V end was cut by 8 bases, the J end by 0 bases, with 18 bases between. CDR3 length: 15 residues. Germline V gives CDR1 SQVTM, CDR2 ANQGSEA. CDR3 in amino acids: CSSGGSGLSTDTQYF. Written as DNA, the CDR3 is TGCAGCTCCGGGGGTAGCGGACTAAGCACAGATACGCAGTATTTT.

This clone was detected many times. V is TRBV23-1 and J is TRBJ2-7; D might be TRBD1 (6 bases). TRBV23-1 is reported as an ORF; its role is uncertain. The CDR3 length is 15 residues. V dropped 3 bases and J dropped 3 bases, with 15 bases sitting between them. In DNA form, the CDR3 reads TGCGCCAGCAGTCAGGGGGCAGGACGAAACTACGAGCAGTACTTC. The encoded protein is CASSQGAGRNYEQYF.

The CDR3 DNA follows: TGTGCCAGCAGTTACTCGCAGGGCGAGCAGTTCTTC. It specifies CASSYSQGEQFF. This chain connects TRBV6-6 to TRBJ2-1; tentatively, D is TRBD1 (5 bases). There are 12 residues in the CDR3. Germline V gene sequence: CDR1 MNHNY, CDR2 SVGAGI (reference sequence). Trimming shortened V by 0 bases and J by 10 bases, and 7 bases separated the two germline ends.

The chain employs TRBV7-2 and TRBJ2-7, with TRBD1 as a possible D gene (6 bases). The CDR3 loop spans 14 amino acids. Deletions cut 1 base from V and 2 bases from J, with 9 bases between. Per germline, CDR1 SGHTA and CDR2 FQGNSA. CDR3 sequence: CASSLVQGPYEQYF. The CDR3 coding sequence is TGTGCCAGCAGCTTAGTTCAGGGGCCCTACGAGCAGTACTTC.

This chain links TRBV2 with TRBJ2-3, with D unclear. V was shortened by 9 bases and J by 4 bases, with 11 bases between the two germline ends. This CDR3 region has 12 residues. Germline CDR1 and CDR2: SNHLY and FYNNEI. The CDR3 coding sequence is TGTGCCAGGGGGTCGGGCCCAGATACGCAGTATTTT. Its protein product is CARGSGPDTQYF. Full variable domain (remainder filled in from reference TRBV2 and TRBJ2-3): EPEVTQTPSHQVTQMGQEVILRCVPISNHLYFYWYRQILGQKVEFLVSFYNNEISEKSEIFDDQFSVERPDGSNFTLKIRSTKLEDSAMYFCARGSGPDTQYFGPGTRLTVL.

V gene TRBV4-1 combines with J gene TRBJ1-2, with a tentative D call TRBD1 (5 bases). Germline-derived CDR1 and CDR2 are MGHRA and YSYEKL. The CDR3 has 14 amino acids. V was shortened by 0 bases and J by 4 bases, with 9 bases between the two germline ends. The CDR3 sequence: CASSQDGGGYGYTF. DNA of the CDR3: TGCGCCAGCAGCCAAGATGGGGGGGGCTATGGCTACACCTTC.

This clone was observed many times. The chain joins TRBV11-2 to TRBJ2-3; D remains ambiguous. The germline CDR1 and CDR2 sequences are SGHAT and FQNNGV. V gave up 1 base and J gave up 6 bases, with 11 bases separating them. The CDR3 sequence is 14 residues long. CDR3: CASSLGTAVDTQYF. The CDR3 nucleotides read TGTGCCAGCAGCTTAGGGACCGCGGTGGATACGCAGTATTTT.

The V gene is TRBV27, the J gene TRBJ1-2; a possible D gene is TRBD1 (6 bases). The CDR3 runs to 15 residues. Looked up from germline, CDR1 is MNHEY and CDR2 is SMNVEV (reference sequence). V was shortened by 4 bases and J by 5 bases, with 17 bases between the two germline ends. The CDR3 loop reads CASSSRDTGLYGYTF. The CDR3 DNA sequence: TGTGCCAGCAGTTCCCGGGACACGGGTTTGTATGGCTACACCTTC.

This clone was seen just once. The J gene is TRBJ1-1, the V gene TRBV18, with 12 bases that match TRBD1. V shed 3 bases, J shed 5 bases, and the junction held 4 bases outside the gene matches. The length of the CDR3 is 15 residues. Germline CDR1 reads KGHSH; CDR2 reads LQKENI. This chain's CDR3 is CASSPGQGALTEAFF. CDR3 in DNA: TGTGCCAGCTCACCGGGACAGGGGGCGCTAACTGAAGCTTTCTTT.

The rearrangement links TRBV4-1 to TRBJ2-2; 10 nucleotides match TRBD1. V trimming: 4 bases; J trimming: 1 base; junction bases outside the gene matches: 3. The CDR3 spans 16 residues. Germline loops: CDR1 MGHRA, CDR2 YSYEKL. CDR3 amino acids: CASSLWTGGNTGELFF. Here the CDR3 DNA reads TGCGCCAGCAGCCTATGGACAGGGGGGAACACCGGGGAGCTGTTTTTT.

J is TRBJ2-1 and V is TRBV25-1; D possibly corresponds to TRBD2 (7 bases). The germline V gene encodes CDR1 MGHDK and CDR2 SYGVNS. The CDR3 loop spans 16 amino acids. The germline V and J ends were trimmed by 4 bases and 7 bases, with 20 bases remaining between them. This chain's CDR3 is CASSAHLGGGKNEQFF. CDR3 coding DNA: TGTGCCAGCAGTGCCCACCTGGGGGGGGGCAAGAATGAGCAGTTCTTC.

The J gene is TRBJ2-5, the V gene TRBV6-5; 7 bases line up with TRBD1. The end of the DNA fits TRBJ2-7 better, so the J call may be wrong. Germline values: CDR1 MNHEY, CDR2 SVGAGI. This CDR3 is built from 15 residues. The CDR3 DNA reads TGTGCCAGCAGTCCGCGGACAGGAAGCTCCTACGAGCAGTACTTC. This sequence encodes CASSPRTGSSYEQYF.